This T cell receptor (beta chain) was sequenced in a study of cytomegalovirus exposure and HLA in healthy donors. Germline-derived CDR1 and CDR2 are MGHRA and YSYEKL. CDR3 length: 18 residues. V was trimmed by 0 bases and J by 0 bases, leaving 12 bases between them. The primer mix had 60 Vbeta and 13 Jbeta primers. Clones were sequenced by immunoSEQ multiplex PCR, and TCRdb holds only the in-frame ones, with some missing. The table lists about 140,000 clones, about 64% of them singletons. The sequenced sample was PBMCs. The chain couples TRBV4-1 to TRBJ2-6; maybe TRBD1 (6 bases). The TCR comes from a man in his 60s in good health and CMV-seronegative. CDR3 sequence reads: CASSQDRQVSSGANVLTF. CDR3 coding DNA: TGCGCCAGCAGCCAAGATCGACAGGTTAGCTCTGGGGCCAACGTCCTGACTTTC.